This T cell receptor (beta chain) was captured in a study of T cells expressing NK-cell markers. About the study: The study drew TCR beta repertoires from sorted CD3+CD56+NKG2C+, CD3+CD56+NKG2C- and CD3+CD56-NKG2C+ T cells.

CDR1 is MNHEY and CDR2 is SMNVEV in the germline V gene (reference sequence). The CDR3 is 16 amino acids. For each CDR3 protein, TCRdb gives one entry from its re-call of the 5' RACE reads, without DNA. Its clone listing holds 350,000 to 450,000 distinct CDR3 sequences. What was sequenced was blood T cells: a sorted CD56 or NKG2C T cell subset, CD4+ or CD8+ T cells, or bulk PBMC T cells (not recorded which). The receptor was isolated from a man aged 18 to 69 in good health. The chain uses TRBV27 and TRBJ2-5; TCRdb's D call, TRBD1, is unchecked because there is no DNA. The CDR3 protein is CASSLFEGGRRETQYF.